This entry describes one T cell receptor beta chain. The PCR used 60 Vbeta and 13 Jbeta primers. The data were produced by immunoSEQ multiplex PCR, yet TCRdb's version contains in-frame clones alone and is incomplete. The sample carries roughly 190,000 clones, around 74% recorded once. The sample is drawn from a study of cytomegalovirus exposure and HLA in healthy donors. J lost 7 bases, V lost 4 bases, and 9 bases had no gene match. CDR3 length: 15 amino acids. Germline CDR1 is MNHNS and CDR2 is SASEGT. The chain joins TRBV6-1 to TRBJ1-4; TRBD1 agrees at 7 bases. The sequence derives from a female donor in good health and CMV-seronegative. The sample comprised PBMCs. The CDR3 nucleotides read TGTGCCAGCAGTGCGTTATGGACAGGAGGTGAAAAACTGTTTTTT. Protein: CASSALWTGGEKLFF.